There are many counts of the clone carrying this T cell receptor beta chain. The antigen remains unidentified. This entry belongs to a study of neurological immune-mediated disorders. General observations from the study: Healthy controls had more TCR clonal expansion than multiple sclerosis, which showed the least, whereas HTLV-1-associated myelopathy showed the most.

The authors made cDNA by 5'RACE with 10-nucleotide random UMIs. TCRdb reanalysed the 5' RACE reads using MiXCR and keeps one entry per CDR3 protein. The sample shows about 14,000 distinct CDR3 sequences, about 13% of them seen only once. Around 950,000 sorted CD4+ or CD8+ T cells made each library. The CDR3 spans 13 residues. Germline V gene data show CDR1 as SEHNR and CDR2 as FQNEAQ (reference sequence). V dropped 5 bases and J dropped 9 bases, with 14 bases sitting between them. This clonotype was sampled from a female donor with HTLV-1-associated myelopathy (HAM/TSP). Sequenced sample: CD8+ T cells from blood. V and J are TRBV7-9 and TRBJ2-1, with D possibly matching TRBD2 (7 bases). DNA of the CDR3: TGTGCCAGCAGCCCCCAGAGGGGGGGTGAGCAGTTCTTC. Translating gives CASSPQRGGEQFF.